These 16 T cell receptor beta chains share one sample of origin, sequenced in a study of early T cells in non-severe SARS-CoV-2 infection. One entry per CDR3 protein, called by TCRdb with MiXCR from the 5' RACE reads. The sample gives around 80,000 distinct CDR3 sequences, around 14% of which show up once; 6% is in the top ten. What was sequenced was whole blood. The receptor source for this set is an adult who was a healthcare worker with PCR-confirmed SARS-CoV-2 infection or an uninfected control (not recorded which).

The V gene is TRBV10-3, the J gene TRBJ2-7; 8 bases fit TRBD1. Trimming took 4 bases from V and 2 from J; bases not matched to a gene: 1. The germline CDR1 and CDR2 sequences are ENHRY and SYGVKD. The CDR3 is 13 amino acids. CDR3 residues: CAISGDRTYEQYF. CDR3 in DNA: TGTGCCATCAGTGGGGACAGGACCTACGAGCAGTACTTC.

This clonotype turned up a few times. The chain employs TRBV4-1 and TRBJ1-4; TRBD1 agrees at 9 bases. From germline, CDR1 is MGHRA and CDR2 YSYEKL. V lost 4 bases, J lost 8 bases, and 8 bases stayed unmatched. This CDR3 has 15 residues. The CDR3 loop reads CASSRTGTGQEKLFF. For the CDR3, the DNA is TGCGCCAGCAGCCGAACCGGGACAGGGCAGGAAAAACTGTTTTTT.

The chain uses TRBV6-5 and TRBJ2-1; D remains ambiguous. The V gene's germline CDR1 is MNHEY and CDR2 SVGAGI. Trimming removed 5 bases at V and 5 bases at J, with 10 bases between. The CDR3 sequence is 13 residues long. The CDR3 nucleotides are TGTGCCAGCAGTCAAGACCGCGACAATGAGCAGTTCTTC. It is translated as CASSQDRDNEQFF.

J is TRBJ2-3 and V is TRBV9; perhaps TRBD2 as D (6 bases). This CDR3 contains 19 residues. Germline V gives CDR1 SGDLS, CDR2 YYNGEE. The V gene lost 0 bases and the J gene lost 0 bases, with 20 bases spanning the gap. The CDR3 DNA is TGTGCCAGCAGCGTAGGGGGCAGACCAATGGGGAGGAGCACAGATACGCAGTATTTT. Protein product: CASSVGGRPMGRSTDTQYF.

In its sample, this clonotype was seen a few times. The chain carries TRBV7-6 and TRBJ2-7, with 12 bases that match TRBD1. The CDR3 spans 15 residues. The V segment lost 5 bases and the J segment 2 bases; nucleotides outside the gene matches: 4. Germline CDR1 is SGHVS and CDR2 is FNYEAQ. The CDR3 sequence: CASSKGQGATYEQYF. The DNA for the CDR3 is TGTGCCAGCAGCAAGGGACAGGGGGCAACCTACGAGCAGTACTTC.

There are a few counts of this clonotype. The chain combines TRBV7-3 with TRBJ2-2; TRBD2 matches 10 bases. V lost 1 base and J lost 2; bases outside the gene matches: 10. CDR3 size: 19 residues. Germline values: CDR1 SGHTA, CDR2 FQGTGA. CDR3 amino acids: CASSLRRPRTSGNTGELFF. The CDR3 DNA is TGTGCCAGCAGCTTAAGGCGGCCTAGGACTAGCGGTAACACCGGGGAGCTGTTTTTT.

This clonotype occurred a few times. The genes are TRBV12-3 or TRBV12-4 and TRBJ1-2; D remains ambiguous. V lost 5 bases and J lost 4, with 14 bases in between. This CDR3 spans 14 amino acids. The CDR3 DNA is TGTGCCAGCAGTCGAGCCCGGGAGTCCTATGGCTACACCTTC. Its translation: CASSRARESYGYTF.

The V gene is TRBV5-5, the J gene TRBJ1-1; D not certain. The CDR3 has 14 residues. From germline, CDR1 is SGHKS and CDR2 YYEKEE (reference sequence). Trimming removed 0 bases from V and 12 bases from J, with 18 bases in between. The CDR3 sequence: CASSLDGVGSVTFF. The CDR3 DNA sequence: TGTGCCAGCAGCTTGGATGGGGTTGGCTCTGTGACTTTCTTT. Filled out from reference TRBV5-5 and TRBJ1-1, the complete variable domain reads DAGVTQSPTHLIKTRGQQVTLRCSPISGHKSVSWYQQVLGQGPQFIFQYYEKEERGRGNFPDRFSARQFPNYSSELNVNALLLGDSALYLCASSLDGVGSVTFFGQGTRLTVV.

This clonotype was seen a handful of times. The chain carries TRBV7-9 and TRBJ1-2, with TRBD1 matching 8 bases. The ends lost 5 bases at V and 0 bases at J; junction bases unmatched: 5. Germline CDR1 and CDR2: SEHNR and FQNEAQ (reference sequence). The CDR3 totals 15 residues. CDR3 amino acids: CASSGGQASNYGYTF. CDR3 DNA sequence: TGTGCCAGCAGCGGGGGACAGGCTTCTAACTATGGCTACACCTTC.

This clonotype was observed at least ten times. CDR3 sequence reads: CASSPLSPVGSPLHF. In DNA, the CDR3 is TGTGCCAGCAGCCCCCTCAGCCCAGTTGGTTCACCCCTCCACTTT. The chain combines TRBV28 with TRBJ1-6; no clear D. Trimming shortened V by 6 bases and J by 9 bases, and 18 bases separated the two germline ends. CDR3 length: 15 residues. CDR1 is MDHEN, CDR2 SYDVKM, per germline.

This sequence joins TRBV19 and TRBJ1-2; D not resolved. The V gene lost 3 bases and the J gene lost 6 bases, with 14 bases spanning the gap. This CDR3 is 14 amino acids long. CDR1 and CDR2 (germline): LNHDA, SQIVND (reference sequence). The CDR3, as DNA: TGTGCCAGTAGTATTCCTCCGGCGGAGGATGGCTACACCTTC. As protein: CASSIPPAEDGYTF. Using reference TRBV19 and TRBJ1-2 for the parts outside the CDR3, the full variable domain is DGGITQSPKYLFRKEGQNVTLSCEQNLNHDAMYWYRQDPGQGLRLIYYSQIVNDFQKGDIAEGYSVSREKKESFPLTVTSAQKNPTAFYLCASSIPPAEDGYTFGSGTRLTVV.

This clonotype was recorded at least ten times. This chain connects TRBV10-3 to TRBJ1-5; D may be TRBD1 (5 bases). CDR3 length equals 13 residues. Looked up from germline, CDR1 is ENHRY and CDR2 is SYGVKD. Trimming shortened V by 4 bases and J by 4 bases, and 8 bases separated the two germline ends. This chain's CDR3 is CAISAGTNQPQHF. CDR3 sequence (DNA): TGTGCCATCAGTGCCGGGACTAATCAGCCCCAGCATTTT.

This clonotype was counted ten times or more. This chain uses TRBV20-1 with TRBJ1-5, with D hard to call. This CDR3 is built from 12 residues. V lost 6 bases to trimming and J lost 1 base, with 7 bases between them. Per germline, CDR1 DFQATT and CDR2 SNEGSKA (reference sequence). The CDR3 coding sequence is TGCAGTGCCGCCGCCAGCAATCAGCCCCAGCATTTT. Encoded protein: CSAAASNQPQHF.

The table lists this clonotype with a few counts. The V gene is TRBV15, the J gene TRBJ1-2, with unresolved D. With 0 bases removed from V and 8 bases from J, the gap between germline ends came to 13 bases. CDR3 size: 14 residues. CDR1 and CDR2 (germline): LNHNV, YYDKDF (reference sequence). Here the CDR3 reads CATSRDLGVGGYTF. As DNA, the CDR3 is TGTGCCACCAGCAGAGATCTGGGAGTAGGCGGCTACACCTTC.

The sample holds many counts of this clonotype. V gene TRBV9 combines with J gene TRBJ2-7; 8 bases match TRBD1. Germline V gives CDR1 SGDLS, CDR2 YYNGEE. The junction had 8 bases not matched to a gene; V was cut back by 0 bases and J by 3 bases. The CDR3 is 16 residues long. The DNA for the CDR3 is TGTGCCAGCAGCGTAGCTAAGACAGGGGATAGCTACGAGCAGTACTTC. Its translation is CASSVAKTGDSYEQYF.

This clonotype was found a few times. In DNA form, the CDR3 reads TGCAGCGTTGCTACCCGGACAACTACCTACGAGCAGTACTTC. It is translated as CSVATRTTTYEQYF. The chain uses TRBV29-1 and TRBJ2-7; weak D call: TRBD1 (5 bases). The CDR3 has 14 amino acids. CDR1 SQVTM and CDR2 ANQGSEA come from the germline V gene. V was shortened by 4 bases and J by 2 bases, with 15 bases between the two germline ends.